This paragraph covers one T cell receptor beta chain sequence. Authors' data handling: It was from reference gene primer amplification that nucleated cell counts were estimated. Repertoires were generated with immunoSEQ multiplex PCR, while TCRdb's copy carries only in-frame clones and drops some. The V and J calls and the clone size are those of that table, but D and trimming were determined from the DNA. The sample comprises about 220,000 clones, approximately 82% of which are singletons, and about 3.6% rests with the top ten. The sample originates from a study of blood T cell repertoires in COVID-19. The wider study: Both acute and convalescent COVID-19 samples were obtained from the United States, Italy and Spain.

Per the germline V gene, CDR1 is MNHNY and CDR2 is SVGAGI (reference sequence). CDR3 length: 13 residues. Trimming took off 8 bases at V and 3 bases at J, with 13 bases between the two ends. J is TRBJ1-1 and V is TRBV6-6; D is perhaps TRBD1 (6 bases). The material sequenced was peripheral blood. The receptor was derived from a woman over 75 with acute or convalescent COVID-19. As DNA, the CDR3 is TGTGCCAGCCGAGAGGGGGGGGACACTGAAGCTTTCTTT. Protein: CASREGGDTEAFF.